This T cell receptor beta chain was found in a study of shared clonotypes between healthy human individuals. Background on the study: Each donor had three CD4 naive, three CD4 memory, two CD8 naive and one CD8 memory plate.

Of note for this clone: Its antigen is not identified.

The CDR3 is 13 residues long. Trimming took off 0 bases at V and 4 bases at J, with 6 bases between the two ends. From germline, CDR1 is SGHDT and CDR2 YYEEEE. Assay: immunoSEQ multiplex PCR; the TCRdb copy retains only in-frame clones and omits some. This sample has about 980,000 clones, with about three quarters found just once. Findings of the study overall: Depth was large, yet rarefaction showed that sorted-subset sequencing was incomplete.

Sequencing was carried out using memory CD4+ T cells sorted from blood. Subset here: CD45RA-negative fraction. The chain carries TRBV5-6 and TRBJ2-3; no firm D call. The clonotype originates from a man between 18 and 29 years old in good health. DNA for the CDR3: TGTGCCAGCAGCTTGGCTGGAGCAGATACGCAGTATTTT. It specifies CASSLAGADTQYF.